A single sample is the source of the 32 T cell receptor beta chains below, sequenced in a study of cytomegalovirus exposure and HLA in healthy donors. A multiplex PCR was run with 60 Vbeta primers and 13 Jbeta primers. Assay used: immunoSEQ multiplex PCR; TCRdb lists only in-frame clones, some missing. The profile shows about 150,000 clones, less than 80% of them singletons. The sequencing sample was made of PBMCs. The receptors here all came from a man over 45 in good health and CMV-seropositive.

This chain connects TRBV6-6 to TRBJ1-2; 9 nucleotides match TRBD1. The V gene end was trimmed by 6 bases and the J gene end by 2 bases; junction bases not matched to a gene: 1. Germline CDR1 and CDR2: MNHNY and SVGAGI (reference sequence). The CDR3 has 13 residues. CDR3 bases: TGTGCCAGCAGAGACAGGGGGAACTATGGCTACACCTTC. Residues: CASRDRGNYGYTF.

This chain connects TRBV6-6 to TRBJ1-1; a weak D match, TRBD1 (6 bases). The germline CDR1 and CDR2 sequences are MNHNY and SVGAGI (reference sequence). V shed 6 bases and J shed 6 bases, with 14 bases lying between them. The CDR3 length is 13 residues. The CDR3 bases are TGTGCCAGCAGCACTCAGGGGTTCCCTGAAGCTTTCTTT. Protein sequence: CASSTQGFPEAFF.

This chain links TRBV19 with TRBJ1-6; the match to TRBD1 covers 7 bases. Germline assignment: CDR1 LNHDA and CDR2 SQIVND (reference sequence). J was trimmed by 2 bases and V by 5 bases; bases with no gene match: 6. The CDR3 is 16 amino acids. CDR3 region: CASSSTGATYNSPLHF. The CDR3 DNA follows: TGTGCCAGTAGTTCCACAGGGGCCACCTATAATTCACCCCTCCACTTT.

The chain combines TRBV4-2 with TRBJ2-7, with D unresolved. The CDR3 contains 14 residues. The V and J ends lost 0 bases and 3 bases respectively, with 9 bases between them. Germline CDR1 reads LGHNA; CDR2 reads YNFKEQ. CDR3 nucleotides: TGTGCCAGCAGCCAAGATCGGAGTTTCTACGAGCAGTACTTC. This translates into CASSQDRSFYEQYF.

This clone has a single count. The CDR3 nucleotides are TGTGCCAGCAGCCCTATAGGAGGGGAGGGAAACATTCAGTACTTC. This encodes CASSPIGGEGNIQYF. This chain joins TRBV5-6 and TRBJ2-4; 7 positions match TRBD2. The length of the CDR3 is 15 residues. Per the germline V gene, CDR1 is SGHDT and CDR2 is YYEEEE. With V trimmed by 4 bases and J by 6 bases, 10 bases remained unmatched. Full variable domain (rest looked up from reference TRBV5-6 and TRBJ2-4): DAGVTQSPTHLIKTRGQQVTLRCSPKSGHDTVSWYQQALGQGPQFIFQYYEEEERQRGNFPDRFSGHQFPNYSSELNVNALLLGDSALYLCASSPIGGEGNIQYFGAGTRLSVL.

The chain has TRBV20-1 and TRBJ2-1, with a possible D match to TRBD2 (6 bases). Germline values: CDR1 DFQATT, CDR2 SNEGSKA (reference sequence). V was cut by 3 bases and J by 9 bases, with 9 bases left in between. The CDR3 runs to 11 residues. Here the CDR3 reads CSARTSFEQFF. Written as DNA, the CDR3 is TGCAGTGCTAGGACTAGTTTTGAGCAGTTCTTC.

The chain is built from TRBV7-8 and TRBJ2-5; 7 bases fit TRBD1. Germline V CDR1 and CDR2: SGHVS, FQNEAQ. This CDR3 region has 12 residues. The V and J ends lost 5 bases and 7 bases, in that order; junction bases with no gene match: 4. CDR3 sequence: CASSPQGVTQYF. CDR3 bases: TGTGCCAGCAGCCCCCAGGGGGTGACCCAGTACTTC.

V usage is TRBV5-5 and J usage is TRBJ2-1; no definite D call. V gave up 3 bases and J gave up 1 base, with 8 bases separating them. CDR3 size: 14 residues. Germline V gene lookup returns CDR1 SGHKS and CDR2 YYEKEE (reference sequence). The CDR3 loop is CASSSAGSYNEQFF. CDR3 DNA sequence: TGTGCCAGCAGCTCCGCCGGGTCCTACAATGAGCAGTTCTTC.

The chain uses TRBV10-2 and TRBJ2-7; unclear D gene. From germline, CDR1 is WSHSY and CDR2 SAAADI. Trimming took off 5 bases at V and 3 bases at J, with 8 bases between the two ends. The CDR3 has 12 residues. CDR3 in DNA: TGCGCCAGCAGTTTGATAGACTACGAGCAGTACTTC. Translating it yields CASSLIDYEQYF.

The chain carries TRBV28 and TRBJ1-2; no definite D call. Germline assignment: CDR1 MDHEN and CDR2 SYDVKM. The CDR3 consists of 13 residues. Trimming took 6 bases from V and 0 from J, leaving 8 bases between them. The CDR3 loop is CASSRVTNYGYTF. The CDR3 coding sequence is TGTGCCAGCAGCCGGGTGACTAACTATGGCTACACCTTC.

This clone was seen only a few times. The chain joins TRBV5-1 to TRBJ1-1, with D uncertain. CDR1 and CDR2 (germline): SGHRS, YFSETQ. The CDR3 consists of 14 residues. Trimming shortened V by 0 bases and J by 2 bases, and 8 bases separated the two germline ends. DNA of the CDR3: TGCGCCAGCAGCTTGGGACTGCAAAACACTGAAGCTTTCTTT. As protein: CASSLGLQNTEAFF. The full variable domain, rest sourced from reference TRBV5-1 and TRBJ1-1, is KAGVTQTPRYLIKTRGQQVTLSCSPISGHRSVSWYQQTPGQGLQFLFEYFSETQRNKGNFPGRFSGRQFSNSRSEMNVSTLELGDSALYLCASSLGLQNTEAFFGQGTRLTVV.

This chain uses TRBV18 with TRBJ1-2; 7 nucleotides match TRBD1. The CDR3 contains 14 residues. V dropped 2 bases and J dropped 2; count of bases not matched to a gene: 2. The germline gives CDR1 KGHSH, CDR2 LQKENI. CDR3 sequence: CASSPGQENYGYTF. CDR3 nucleotide sequence: TGTGCCAGCTCACCAGGACAGGAGAACTATGGCTACACCTTC.

The gene calls are TRBV5-1 and TRBJ1-1; D unclear. The germline gives CDR1 SGHRS, CDR2 YFSETQ. CDR3 length: 14 residues. V lost 1 base and J lost 0, with 7 bases in between. The CDR3 DNA reads TGCGCCAGCAGCTTGTTCCAGATGAACACTGAAGCTTTCTTT. Encoded protein: CASSLFQMNTEAFF. The whole variable domain, remainder taken from reference TRBV5-1 and TRBJ1-1, is KAGVTQTPRYLIKTRGQQVTLSCSPISGHRSVSWYQQTPGQGLQFLFEYFSETQRNKGNFPGRFSGRQFSNSRSEMNVSTLELGDSALYLCASSLFQMNTEAFFGQGTRLTVV.

The genes are TRBV19 and TRBJ2-1; perhaps TRBD1 as D (5 bases). The V gene lost 6 bases and the J gene lost 1 base, with 19 bases spanning the gap. The CDR3 extends over 17 amino acids. In germline, CDR1 is LNHDA, CDR2 SQIVND (reference sequence). The CDR3 coding sequence is TGTGCCAGTAGACCTGAGGACGGTAGGGGTTCCTACAATGAGCAGTTCTTC. The encoded protein is CASRPEDGRGSYNEQFF.

The rearrangement uses TRBV5-1 and TRBJ2-7; 8 positions match TRBD2. The junction had 10 bases not matched to a gene; V was cut back by 8 bases and J by 6 bases. Germline assignment: CDR1 SGHRS and CDR2 YFSETQ. This CDR3 has 13 residues. CDR3 protein: CASSGTSSREQYF. Here the CDR3 DNA reads TGCGCCAGTTCCGGGACTAGTTCTCGCGAGCAGTACTTC.

DNA for the CDR3: TGTGCCAGCAGCTTTACTAGCGGACAAGAGACCCAGTACTTC. It encodes CASSFTSGQETQYF. The gene calls are TRBV7-6 and TRBJ2-5, with TRBD2 identical over 8 bases. The ends lost 3 bases at V and 2 bases at J; junction bases unmatched: 2. Germline V CDR1 and CDR2: SGHVS, FNYEAQ. CDR3 length: 14 residues. The variable domain in full, completed from reference TRBV7-6 and TRBJ2-5, reads GAGVSQSPRYKVTKRGQDVALRCDPISGHVSLYWYRQALGQGPEFLTYFNYEAQQDKSGLPNDRFSAERPEGSISTLTIQRTEQRDSAMYRCASSFTSGQETQYFGPGTRLLVL.

V and J are TRBV7-2 and TRBJ1-1, with D possibly being TRBD1 (5 bases). With 5 bases removed from V and 3 bases from J, the gap between germline ends came to 10 bases. This CDR3 has 13 residues. Germline V CDR1 and CDR2: SGHTA, FQGNSA. CDR3 protein: CASSRQGYTEAFF. CDR3 sequence (DNA): TGTGCCAGCAGCCGTCAGGGCTACACTGAAGCTTTCTTT.

This chain connects TRBV27 to TRBJ2-1, with TRBD2 matching 11 bases. CDR1 and CDR2 from the germline V gene are MNHEY and SMNVEV (reference sequence). After removal of 4 bases from V and 7 bases from J, the junction contained 9 bases not matched to a gene. The CDR3 has 16 residues. The CDR3 DNA is TGTGCCAGCAGTTCCCCGACTAGCGGGATAGGTAATGAGCAGTTCTTC. Protein product: CASSSPTSGIGNEQFF.

The chain joins TRBV1 to TRBJ2-3; TRBD2 is taken as the D call from the table, unchecked against the DNA. TRBV1 is termed a pseudogene. The CDR3 consists of 17 residues. The CDR3 bases are TGCACCAGCAGCCAAGAACGGATCACGGGATGCACAGATACGCAGTATTTT. Translated, it gives CTSSQERITGCTDTQYF.

This clone was observed a handful of times. The V and J genes are TRBV19 and TRBJ1-5; TRBD1 is a possible D gene (6 bases). The germline V and J ends were trimmed by 9 bases and 5 bases, with 20 bases remaining between them. This CDR3 has 15 residues. CDR1 and CDR2 from the germline V gene are LNHDA and SQIVND (reference sequence). The CDR3 region has the DNA TGTGCCAGCGAGGGGGGAGGGCTGGGGGATCAGCCCCAGCATTTT. This codes for CASEGGGLGDQPQHF.

V is TRBV15 and J is TRBJ2-3; maybe TRBD1 (6 bases). Trimming cost V 0 bases and J 2 bases, with 12 bases left between them. The CDR3 has 16 amino acids. Germline CDR1 reads LNHNV; CDR2 reads YYDKDF (reference sequence). The CDR3 region is CATSRDSGQYTDTQYF. The CDR3 nucleotides are TGTGCCACCAGCAGAGATTCCGGACAGTACACAGATACGCAGTATTTT.

The CDR3 bases are TGCGCCAGCAGCACAAGGACAGGAGTGGGTGAAAAACTGTTTTTT. This encodes CASSTRTGVGEKLFF. The chain carries TRBV5-1 and TRBJ1-4, with 7 bases fitting TRBD1. The CDR3 runs 15 residues. V gave up 4 bases and J gave up 7 bases; unmatched junction bases: 10. Germline V gives CDR1 SGHRS, CDR2 YFSETQ.

The gene calls are TRBV21-1 and TRBJ1-5; the D call TRBD1 from the table was never checked on the DNA. TRBV21-1 is annotated as a pseudogene. This CDR3 comprises 17 residues. The CDR3 protein is CASSKARRRENNQPQHF. CDR3 sequence (DNA): TGTGCCAGCAGCAAAGCGAGGCGCAGGGAAAACAATCAGCCCCAGCATTTT.

The chain uses TRBV5-4 and TRBJ2-6; D might be TRBD1 (6 bases). V lost 2 bases and J 0 bases, leaving 18 bases between the germline ends. The CDR3 is 19 residues long. Germline V gives CDR1 SGHNT, CDR2 YYREEE (reference sequence). In DNA, the CDR3 is TGTGCCAGCAGCTTTCACCCCTACGCGGACAGCTCTGGGGCCAACGTCCTGACTTTC. Its protein is CASSFHPYADSSGANVLTF.

CDR3 residues: CASSPWTGKNTEAFF. The CDR3, as DNA: TGTGCCAGCAGCCCATGGACGGGAAAGAACACTGAAGCTTTCTTT. The chain recombines TRBV6-6 with TRBJ1-1; D ambiguous. The length of the CDR3 is 15 residues. Germline V CDR1 and CDR2: MNHNY, SVGAGI (reference sequence). V was pared by 6 bases and J by 1 base, with 15 bases between.

The CDR3 sequence: CASSPRPTGNYGYTF. CDR3 in DNA: TGCGCCAGCAGCCCCCGCCCGACAGGGAACTATGGCTACACCTTC. V gene TRBV5-1 combines with J gene TRBJ1-2; 7 nucleotides agree with TRBD1. The CDR3 sequence is 15 residues long. The V and J ends lost 4 bases and 2 bases, in that order; junction bases with no gene match: 8. CDR1 SGHRS and CDR2 YFSETQ come from the germline V gene.

The rearrangement uses TRBV5-6 and TRBJ1-2; weak D call: TRBD1 (5 bases). Germline V gene data show CDR1 as SGHDT and CDR2 as YYEEEE. This CDR3 comprises 14 residues. Trimming left V 4 bases short and J 4 bases short, with 14 bases between. CDR3 region: CASSPDTYVYGYTF. CDR3 bases: TGTGCCAGCAGCCCGGACACATACGTCTATGGCTACACCTTC.

The genes are TRBV19 and TRBJ2-2, with D possibly TRBD2 on 5 matching bases. Germline CDR1 and CDR2: LNHDA and SQIVND (reference sequence). V lost 5 bases and J 6 bases, leaving 19 bases between the germline ends. CDR3 length equals 16 residues. The CDR3 is CASSALLGSQSGELFF. The CDR3 DNA reads TGTGCCAGTAGTGCCTTACTGGGGAGTCAGTCCGGGGAGCTGTTTTTT. The entire variable domain, with the rest obtained from reference TRBV19 and TRBJ2-2, is as follows: DGGITQSPKYLFRKEGQNVTLSCEQNLNHDAMYWYRQDPGQGLRLIYYSQIVNDFQKGDIAEGYSVSREKKESFPLTVTSAQKNPTAFYLCASSALLGSQSGELFFGEGSRLTVL.

This clone has only a few counts. The chain links TRBV7-8 to TRBJ2-7; D gene ambiguous. Trimming removed 3 bases from V and 3 bases from J, with 9 bases in between. The CDR3 totals 13 residues. Per the germline V gene, CDR1 is SGHVS and CDR2 is FQNEAQ. In DNA, the CDR3 is TGTGCCAGCAGCTTTACAGAGTTCTACGAGCAGTACTTC. It specifies CASSFTEFYEQYF.

The CDR3 DNA sequence: TGCGCCAGCAGCTACGGGGACACCAGAGAGGAGGGCTACACCTTC. Its translation: CASSYGDTREEGYTF. The gene calls are TRBV5-1 and TRBJ1-2; D might be TRBD1 (6 bases). The CDR3 totals 15 residues. Trimming shortened V by 3 bases and J by 8 bases, and 20 bases separated the two germline ends. The germline V gene has CDR1 SGHRS and CDR2 YFSETQ.

The chain joins TRBV10-3 to TRBJ2-5; D ambiguous. Deletions cut 2 bases from V and 3 bases from J, with 10 bases between. The V gene's germline CDR1 is ENHRY and CDR2 SYGVKD. The CDR3 is 14 amino acids. The CDR3: CAISEPIREETQYF. CDR3 in DNA: TGTGCCATCAGTGAGCCGATTAGAGAAGAGACCCAGTACTTC.

The chain is built from TRBV5-4 and TRBJ2-6; 9 positions agree with TRBD1. V lost 4 bases and J lost 7; bases outside the gene matches: 15. The CDR3 length is 18 residues. The germline V gene encodes CDR1 SGHNT and CDR2 YYREEE (reference sequence). CDR3 nucleotide sequence: TGTGCCAGCAGCCCCGGGACAGGGCCGGGTTTAGGCGCCAACGTCCTGACTTTC. Protein: CASSPGTGPGLGANVLTF.